Below are 2 T cell receptor beta chains sequenced from a single sample in a study of T cell repertoires in cytomegalovirus infection. The antigens of these receptors remain unknown. TCRdb fed the reads into MiXCR, producing one record per CDR3 protein. This table has approximately 220,000 distinct CDR3 sequences, about 38% appearing once. Specimen: CD8+ T cells from cultured PBMCs, collected from culture after CMV antigen stimulation. The receptors derive from a human donor in good health (CMV status not recorded). Some clones in this sample may be carry-over from other donors' samples.

This clonotype was counted only a few times. This chain links TRBV4-2 with TRBJ2-2, with 9 positions matching TRBD2. The CDR3 spans 17 residues. Germline V gives CDR1 LGHNA, CDR2 YNFKEQ. The junction had 10 bases not matched to a gene; V was cut back by 3 bases and J by 5 bases. CDR3 sequence reads: CASSHPRRGRETGELFF. The CDR3 coding sequence is TGTGCCAGCAGCCATCCGAGGCGCGGGAGGGAGACCGGGGAGCTGTTTTTT.

The genes are TRBV7-9 and TRBJ1-5; maybe TRBD1 (5 bases). This CDR3 comprises 14 residues. The germline V gene has CDR1 SEHNR and CDR2 FQNEAQ (reference sequence). V was trimmed by 5 bases and J by 3 bases, leaving 11 bases between them. For the CDR3, the DNA is TGTGCCAGCAGCCCGTCGGGGCACAATCAGCCCCAGCATTTT. Its translation is CASSPSGHNQPQHF.